Reported below is one TCR beta chain. Its antigen is as yet unknown. CDR1 and CDR2 (germline): SGHTA, FQGTGA. V was cut by 5 bases and J by 7 bases, with 15 bases left in between. This CDR3 is built from 13 residues. This sample is part of a study of T cells in localized non-small cell lung cancer. Whole-study results and caveats: Only one tumor region was sequenced, so heterogeneity remains possible.

TCRdb keeps only in-frame clones here, not all; method: immunoSEQ multiplex PCR. The sample comprises under 95,000 clones, 65% to 85% of which are singletons, and 8% to 10% rests with the top ten. The TCR originated in a female donor at least 60 years old with stage I lung adenocarcinoma. The chain joins TRBV7-3 to TRBJ2-7, with D unresolved. This sample comprised peripheral blood, obtained before any cancer treatment. CDR3 sequence reads: CASSPRPDGEQYF. In DNA, the CDR3 is TGTGCCAGCAGCCCCCGACCAGACGGGGAGCAGTACTTC.